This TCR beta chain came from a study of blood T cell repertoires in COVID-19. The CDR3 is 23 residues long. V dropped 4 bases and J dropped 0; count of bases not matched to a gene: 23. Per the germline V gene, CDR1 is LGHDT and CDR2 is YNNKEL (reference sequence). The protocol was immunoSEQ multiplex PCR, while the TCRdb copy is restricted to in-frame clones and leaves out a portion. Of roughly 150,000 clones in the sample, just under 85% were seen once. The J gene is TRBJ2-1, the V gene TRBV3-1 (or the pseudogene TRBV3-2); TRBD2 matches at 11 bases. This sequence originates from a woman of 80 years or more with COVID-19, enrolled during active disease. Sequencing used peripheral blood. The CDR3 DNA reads TGTGCCAGCAGCCCCGAGGGACAGGGATTAGCGGGAGGGTCCTCAAGCTCCTACAATGAGCAGTTCTTC. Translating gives CASSPEGQGLAGGSSSSYNEQFF.